This is a list of T cell receptor beta chains from one sample in a study of T-cell memory formation after mild COVID-19. MiXCR, applied by TCRdb to the 5' RACE reads, yields one record per CDR3 protein. The sample has about 610,000 distinct CDR3 sequences, 17% seen once. The sample was PBMCs or a T cell subset sorted from them (not recorded which). These receptor sequences come from an adult woman who had mild COVID-19 (a few samples of this study predate the infection). Cell type and time point are not known. CDR3s leave out the opening cysteine and the closing phenylalanine or tryptophan. The D gene is left open where the match is weak.

SARDGRDRYNEQF | TRBJ2-1 | TRBV20-1 | TRBD1 | 13
ASSFEGVGPDEQY | TRBJ2-7 | TRBV5-1 | NA | 13
ATSDIIVGDNEQF | TRBJ2-1 | TRBV24-1 | NA | 13
ASSRDRVGAGSTDTQY | TRBJ2-3 | TRBV4-3 | TRBD1 | 16
ASSNRARVPNTEAF | TRBJ1-1 | TRBV6-1 | NA | 14
ASSGKKLNTEAF | TRBJ1-1 | TRBV5-4 | NA | 12
ASSLVTDYEQY | TRBJ2-7 | TRBV11-3 | NA | 11
ASSFRAGDSPLH | TRBJ1-6 | TRBV12-3/TRBV12-4 | NA | 12
AISEASGRGGYEQY | TRBJ2-7 | TRBV10-3 | TRBD2 | 14
ASSPGSTVGRGQY | TRBJ2-7 | TRBV5-4 | NA | 13
ASSRGTSDRGD | TRBJ2-7 | TRBV18 | TRBD2 | 11
ASSLSRDFNTEAF | TRBJ1-1 | TRBV7-2 | NA | 13
ASSLGAGEGNTEAF | TRBJ1-1 | TRBV5-1 | NA | 14
ASRRRGDNEQF | TRBJ2-1 | TRBV6-2/TRBV6-3 | NA | 11